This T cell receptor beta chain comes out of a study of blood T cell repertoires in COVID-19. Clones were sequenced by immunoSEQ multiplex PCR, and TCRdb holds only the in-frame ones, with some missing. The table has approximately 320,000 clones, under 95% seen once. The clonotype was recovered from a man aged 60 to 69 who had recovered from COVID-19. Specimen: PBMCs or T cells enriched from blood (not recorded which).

This CDR3 is CATKFGGELFF. The CDR3 bases are TGTGCCACCAAGTTCGGCGGGGAGCTGTTTTTT. The chain employs TRBV24-1 and TRBJ2-2; no reliable D call. Trimming took 8 bases from V and 7 from J, leaving 7 bases between them. Germline V lookup: CDR1 KGHDR, CDR2 SFDVKD. This CDR3 comprises 11 residues.